This is a list of T cell receptor beta chains from one sample in a study of STAT5B mutations in CD4+ large granular lymphocyte leukemia. The data were produced by immunoSEQ multiplex PCR, yet TCRdb's version contains in-frame clones alone and is incomplete. This table holds approximately 49,000 clones, about 70% found once. Input material: CD4+ T cells from blood buffy coats. The receptors were gathered from a human donor in good health. Both conserved end residues are part of each CDR3. Fields, in order: CDR3 DNA, CDR3 protein, J gene, V gene, D gene, clone size. A D gene is named only where the DNA matches it firmly. Clone sizes are given selectively: once, few, many, or a class where the clone is expanded.

CDR3 DNA: TGTGCCAGCAGTGGGAACGGGATCACAGATACGCAGTATTTT
CDR3 protein: CASSGNGITDTQYF
J gene: TRBJ2-3
V gene: TRBV2
D gene: -
clone size: -

CDR3 DNA: TGTGCCAGCAGCGAGAGGGGGATGGGGACCCAGTACTTC
CDR3 protein: CASSERGMGTQYF
J gene: TRBJ2-5
V gene: TRBV9
D gene: -
clone size: -

CDR3 DNA: TGTGCCAGCAGCCTTCGGACAGGGTATGATGAAAAACTGTTTTTT
CDR3 protein: CASSLRTGYDEKLFF
J gene: TRBJ1-4
V gene: TRBV9
D gene: TRBD1
clone size: -

CDR3 DNA: TGTGCCAGCAGCGTCAGGGATAACACCGGGGAGCTGTTTTTT
CDR3 protein: CASSVRDNTGELFF
J gene: TRBJ2-2
V gene: TRBV27
D gene: -
clone size: -

CDR3 DNA: TGTGCCAGCAGTGAACGGTCGGGGGGAAATCAGCCCCAGCATTTT
CDR3 protein: CASSERSGGNQPQHF
J gene: TRBJ1-5
V gene: TRBV2
D gene: -
clone size: -

CDR3 DNA: TGTGCCAGCAGGGAAACAGGCCTTGAGAACACCATATATTTT
CDR3 protein: CASRETGLENTIYF
J gene: TRBJ1-3
V gene: TRBV6-6
D gene: -
clone size: -

CDR3 DNA: TGTGCCAGCAGGGACAGGGGAGGGGAGACCCAGTACTTC
CDR3 protein: CASRDRGGETQYF
J gene: TRBJ2-5
V gene: TRBV2
D gene: TRBD1
clone size: -

CDR3 DNA: TGTGCCAGCAGTTACTCTGGGACAGGGGTACGTGAGCAGTTCTTC
CDR3 protein: CASSYSGTGVREQFF
J gene: TRBJ2-1
V gene: TRBV6-5
D gene: TRBD1
clone size: -

CDR3 DNA: TGTGCCAGCATCCCAGGCCCCACTCCCCGGGGTACGCAGTATTTT
CDR3 protein: CASIPGPTPRGTQYF
J gene: TRBJ2-3
V gene: TRBV7-2
D gene: -
clone size: -

CDR3 DNA: TGTGCCAGCAGCCCAGGGGGAGAGAATGAAAAACTGTTTTTT
CDR3 protein: CASSPGGENEKLFF
J gene: TRBJ1-4
V gene: TRBV5-4
D gene: TRBD1
clone size: -

CDR3 DNA: TGCGCCAGCAGCTTGGGACAGGGGCCGATGACTTTCTTT
CDR3 protein: CASSLGQGPMTFF
J gene: TRBJ1-1
V gene: TRBV5-1
D gene: TRBD1
clone size: -

CDR3 DNA: TGTGCCAGCAGAACACGACAGGGGCGCGAGCAGTACTTC
CDR3 protein: CASRTRQGREQYF
J gene: TRBJ2-7
V gene: TRBV27
D gene: TRBD1
clone size: -

CDR3 DNA: TGTGCCACTACCGCGAACCTCGGGGACAGTTCACCCCTCCACTTT
CDR3 protein: CATTANLGDSSPLHF
J gene: TRBJ1-6
V gene: TRBV6-1
D gene: TRBD1
clone size: few

CDR3 DNA: TGTGCCAGCTCACCCCCGACAGGGAACTATGGCTACACCTTC
CDR3 protein: CASSPPTGNYGYTF
J gene: TRBJ1-2
V gene: TRBV18
D gene: TRBD1
clone size: -

CDR3 DNA: TGTGCCAGCAGTGACTCGAACTGCCAAGAGACCCAGTACTTC
CDR3 protein: CASSDSNCQETQYF
J gene: TRBJ2-5
V gene: TRBV6-4
D gene: -
clone size: -

CDR3 DNA: TGTGCCTGGAGTTCACCCGCTGGAGGTAGCTCCTATAATTCACCCCTCCACTTT
CDR3 protein: CAWSSPAGGSSYNSPLHF
J gene: TRBJ1-6
V gene: TRBV30
D gene: -
clone size: -

CDR3 DNA: TGTGCCTGGAGTAACCAGGGAATCAGCTCCTATAATTCACCCCTCCACTTT
CDR3 protein: CAWSNQGISSYNSPLHF
J gene: TRBJ1-6
V gene: TRBV30
D gene: -
clone size: -

CDR3 DNA: TGCGCCAGCAGCTCCCAGCCTGGAAACACCATATATTTT
CDR3 protein: CASSSQPGNTIYF
J gene: TRBJ1-3
V gene: TRBV5-1
D gene: -
clone size: once

CDR3 DNA: TGTGCCAGCAGTGTGATGGTCAGCACCTACGAGCAGTACTTC
CDR3 protein: CASSVMVSTYEQYF
J gene: TRBJ2-7
V gene: TRBV2
D gene: -
clone size: -

CDR3 DNA: TGCGCCAGCAGCCGGGACACTGAAGCTTTCTTT
CDR3 protein: CASSRDTEAFF
J gene: TRBJ1-1
V gene: TRBV4-1
D gene: -
clone size: -

CDR3 DNA: TGTGCCAGCAGCAGAATCCGGGACAGGGCCTATGGCTACACCTTC
CDR3 protein: CASSRIRDRAYGYTF
J gene: TRBJ1-2
V gene: TRBV6-4
D gene: TRBD1
clone size: -

CDR3 DNA: TGTGCCAGCAGCTGGGGGGCTGATAGTCAGCCCCAGCATTTT
CDR3 protein: CASSWGADSQPQHF
J gene: TRBJ1-5
V gene: TRBV28
D gene: -
clone size: few

CDR3 DNA: TGTGCCAGCAGCTTAAAAATTTCTGCAACTAATGAAAAACTGTTTTTT
CDR3 protein: CASSLKISATNEKLFF
J gene: TRBJ1-4
V gene: TRBV7-6
D gene: -
clone size: -

CDR3 DNA: TGTGCCAGCAGCTATCTGAACCCCTCGGGAAACACCATATATTTT
CDR3 protein: CASSYLNPSGNTIYF
J gene: TRBJ1-3
V gene: TRBV28
D gene: -
clone size: -

CDR3 DNA: TGTGCCAGCAGTAAGAGTGACGGGGAGCTGTTTTTT
CDR3 protein: CASSKSDGELFF
J gene: TRBJ2-2
V gene: TRBV27
D gene: -
clone size: few

CDR3 DNA: TGTGCCAGTAGTCCCGCGGACTCGTACACAGATACGCAGTATTTT
CDR3 protein: CASSPADSYTDTQYF
J gene: TRBJ2-3
V gene: TRBV19
D gene: -
clone size: -